This T cell receptor beta chain was retrieved from a study of cytomegalovirus exposure and HLA in healthy donors. Study findings and constraints: Reports described diagnosis of cytomegalovirus status by the classifier as highly specific and sensitive.

The CDR3 totals 14 residues. The junction had 5 bases not matched to a gene; V was cut back by 3 bases and J by 6 bases. From germline, CDR1 is MDHEN and CDR2 SYDVKM. The PCR was carried out with 60 Vbeta primers and 13 Jbeta primers. The protocol was immunoSEQ multiplex PCR, while the TCRdb copy is restricted to in-frame clones and leaves out a portion. The table has approximately 100,000 clones, just under 75% seen once. Concerning this clone: The antigen is not known.

The sequencing input was PBMCs. This clonotype was obtained from a human donor in good health. The chain couples TRBV28 to TRBJ2-1, with 7 bases lining up with TRBD1. CDR3 DNA: TGTGCCAGCAGTTTCTCGGACAGGTTCAATGAGCAGTTCTTC. It codes for CASSFSDRFNEQFF.